A selection of T cell receptor beta chains follows, all from one sample in a study of CD8 T cells in Susac syndrome. TCRdb reprocessed the immunoSEQ multiplex PCR reads via MiXCR and lists one record per CDR3 protein. The sample lists about 440,000 distinct CDR3 sequences, around 83% occurring once. Material: CD8+ T cells from PBMCs. The receptor set was obtained from a human donor with multiple sclerosis. The CDR3 runs from the conserved cysteine through the conserved F or W. Each record gives: V gene, J gene, D gene, clone size, CDR3 DNA, CDR3 protein. The D gene is left open where the match is weak. Not all rows give a size; the values are once, few, many and, for expanded clones, a class.

TRBV13	TRBJ2-1	TRBD2	once	TGTGCCAGCAGCTTAGGGCGGGGGGGCCTAGGTGAGCAGTTCTTC	CASSLGRGGLGEQFF
TRBV6-1	TRBJ1-1	.	.	TGTGCCAGCAGCTCTGTGGGGTGGGCTCCTCTTCTGAACACTGAAGCTTTCTTT	CASSSVGWAPLLNTEAFF
TRBV27	TRBJ2-7	TRBD1	few	TGTGCCAGCTCCGGGACAGGACCTTACGAGCAGTACTTC	CASSGTGPYEQYF
TRBV30	TRBJ2-1	.	.	TGTGCCTGGGGTTGGTCGAACAATGAGCAGTTCTTC	CAWGWSNNEQFF
TRBV7-9	TRBJ2-3	TRBD2	.	TGTGCCAGCAAGGGGACTAGCGGGGGCTCCCCCCGGGCAGATACGCAGTATTTT	CASKGTSGGSPRADTQYF
TRBV7-9	TRBJ2-1	TRBD2	.	TGTGCCAGCAGCTCGACGACTAGCGGGGGCAATGAGCAGTTCTTC	CASSSTTSGGNEQFF
TRBV3-1	TRBJ2-1	.	.	TGTGCCAGCGGCCAACCTTTCTACAATGAGCAGTTCTTC	CASGQPFYNEQFF
TRBV6-1	TRBJ1-1	.	.	TGTGCCAGCAGTGAAACAGCTAACACTGAAGCTTTCTTT	CASSETANTEAFF
TRBV7-9	TRBJ2-7	.	.	TGTGCCAGCAGCTTGCATACTGCTTCCTACGAGCAGTACTTC	CASSLHTASYEQYF
TRBV6-1	TRBJ1-6	.	.	TGTGCCAGCACCAGAATCAATTCACCCCTCCACTTT	CASTRINSPLHF
TRBV6-1	TRBJ2-5	TRBD2	.	TGTGCCAGCAGTGAACCCTTCGGGGGGACCGGGGAGACCCAGTACTTC	CASSEPFGGTGETQYF
TRBV6-1	TRBJ2-2	.	.	TGTGCCAGCACCCTTAGCTCTGAGGCCCGGAACACCGGGGAGCTGTTTTTT	CASTLSSEARNTGELFF
TRBV27	TRBJ2-7	.	.	TGTGCCAGCGCGGCGGGGCTCTACGAGCAGTACTTC	CASAAGLYEQYF
TRBV20-1	TRBJ2-1	TRBD2	.	TGCAGTGCTACTAGCGGGAGTGTATACAATGAGCAGTTCTTC	CSATSGSVYNEQFF
TRBV6-5	TRBJ2-7	.	.	TGTGCCAGCAGTTACGGCCAGACCTACGAGCAGTACTTC	CASSYGQTYEQYF
TRBV9	TRBJ2-5	.	.	TGTGCCAGCAGCTCCTCTGAAGTTTACCCTTCCCAAGAGACCCAGTACTTC	CASSSSEVYPSQETQYF
TRBV7-9	TRBJ2-5	.	once	TGTGCCAGCAGTTTCTCAGGCGCCGAAGAGACCCAGTACTTC	CASSFSGAEETQYF
TRBV30	TRBJ2-1	TRBD2	.	TGTGCCTGGAGTGTTCTAGCGGGAGGTTACAATGAGCAGTTCTTC	CAWSVLAGGYNEQFF
TRBV9	TRBJ2-5	.	.	TGTGCCAGCAGCGTAGACCCCGGGAGAGGGGAGACCCAGTACTTC	CASSVDPGRGETQYF
TRBV20-1	TRBJ1-5	.	.	TGCAGTGCTGAGATACCCATGGACGATTATAGCAATCAGCCCCAGCATTTT	CSAEIPMDDYSNQPQHF
TRBV27	TRBJ2-7	.	.	TGTGCCAGCAGTTCACTCCTAACGACAGGTGACGAGCAGTACTTC	CASSSLLTTGDEQYF
TRBV5-8	TRBJ1-5	.	.	TGTGCCAGCAGCTCGTCTCCTCGAGGTCCCCAGCATTTT	CASSSSPRGPQHF
TRBV3-1	TRBJ1-2	.	.	TGTGCCAGCAGCCAAGATTTCTTCAACTACTATGGCTACACCTTC	CASSQDFFNYYGYTF
TRBV13	TRBJ1-3	.	.	TGTGCCAACAGCTCCACCGGGACCCCAGGAAACACCATATATTTT	CANSSTGTPGNTIYF
TRBV3-1	TRBJ2-3	.	.	TGTGCCAGCAGCGTCCGGGGGGCGCCAGATACGCAGTATTTT	CASSVRGAPDTQYF
TRBV29-1	TRBJ1-3	.	.	TGCAGCGTTGAGGACCCGGTGGAGGGAGCAGGAAACACCATATATTTT	CSVEDPVEGAGNTIYF
TRBV7-9	TRBJ1-1	.	.	TGTGCCAGCAGCTTAGACCCGGCCCCGGGAGCTTTCTTT	CASSLDPAPGAFF
TRBV12-3/TRBV12-4	TRBJ2-3	TRBD2	.	TGTGCCAGCAGTTTAGGTGCGGGAGGGCCGGTGCCAGATACGCAGTATTTT	CASSLGAGGPVPDTQYF
TRBV28	TRBJ2-7	.	.	TGTGCCAGCAGTACCGCGGTGGGTTGGGAAGACAGTACCTACGAGCAGTACTTC	CASSTAVGWEDSTYEQYF